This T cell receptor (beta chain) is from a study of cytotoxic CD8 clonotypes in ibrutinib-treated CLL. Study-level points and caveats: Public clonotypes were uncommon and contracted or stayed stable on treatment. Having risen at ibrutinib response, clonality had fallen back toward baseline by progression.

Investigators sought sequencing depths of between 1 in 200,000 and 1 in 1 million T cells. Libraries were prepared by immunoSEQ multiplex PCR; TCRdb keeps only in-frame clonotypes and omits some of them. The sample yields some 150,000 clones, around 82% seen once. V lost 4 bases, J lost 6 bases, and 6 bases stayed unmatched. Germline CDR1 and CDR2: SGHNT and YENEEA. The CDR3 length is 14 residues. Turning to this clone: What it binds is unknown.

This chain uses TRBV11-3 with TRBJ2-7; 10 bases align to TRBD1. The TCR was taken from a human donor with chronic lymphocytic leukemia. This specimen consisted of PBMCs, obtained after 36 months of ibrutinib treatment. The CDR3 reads CASSSGTGVGEQYF. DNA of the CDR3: TGTGCCAGCAGCTCCGGGACAGGGGTGGGCGAGCAGTACTTC. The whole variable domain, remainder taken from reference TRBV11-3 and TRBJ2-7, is EAGVVQSPRYKIIEKKQPVAFWCNPISGHNTLYWYLQNLGQGPELLIRYENEEAVDDSQLPKDRFSAERLKGVDSTLKIQPAELGDSAVYLCASSSGTGVGEQYFGPGTRLTVT.